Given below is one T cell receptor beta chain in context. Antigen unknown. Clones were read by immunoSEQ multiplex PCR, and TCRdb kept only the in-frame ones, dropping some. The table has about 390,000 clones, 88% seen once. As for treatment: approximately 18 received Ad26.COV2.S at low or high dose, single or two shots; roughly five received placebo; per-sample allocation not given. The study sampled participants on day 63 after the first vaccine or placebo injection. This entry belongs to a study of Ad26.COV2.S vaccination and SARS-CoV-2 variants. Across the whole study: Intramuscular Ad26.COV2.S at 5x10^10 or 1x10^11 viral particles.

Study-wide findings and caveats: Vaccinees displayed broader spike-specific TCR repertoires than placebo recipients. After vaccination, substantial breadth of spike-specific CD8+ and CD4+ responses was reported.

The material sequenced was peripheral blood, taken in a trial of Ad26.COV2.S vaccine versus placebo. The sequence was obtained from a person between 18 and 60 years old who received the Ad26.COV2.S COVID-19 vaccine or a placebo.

The CDR3 DNA reads TGTGCCAGCAGCTTAGGTGACAGTTTAGGTAATTACGAGCAGTACTTC. As protein: CASSLGDSLGNYEQYF. The chain has TRBV7-9 and TRBJ2-7; weak D call: TRBD1 (5 bases). V dropped 1 base and J dropped 4 bases, with 17 bases sitting between them. Germline assignment: CDR1 SEHNR and CDR2 FQNEAQ (reference sequence). The CDR3 has 16 residues.